What follows describes a single T cell receptor beta chain. Antigen: not known. The source of the sample is a study of shared clonotypes between healthy human individuals. Study observations and caveats: The sharing of 4.5% to 5.5% of naive CD4 clonotypes was seen across several donors.

Naive CD8 cells lacked CD45RO and underwent positive selection for CCR7, leaving out terminally differentiated effector memory CD45RA+ cells. The CDR3 extends over 14 amino acids. Germline CDR1 reads SQVTM; CDR2 reads ANQGSEA. V dropped 7 bases and J dropped 0 bases, with 16 bases sitting between them. The authors ran the assay at deep level. It was across several immunoSEQ plates that each subset's genomic DNA was evenly split. TCRdb's copy holds only in-frame clones and misses some; the assay was immunoSEQ multiplex PCR. The sample lists 800,000 or so clones; about 96% were seen once. The sequenced sample consisted of naive CD8+ T cells sorted from blood. The TCR originated in a man younger than 45 in good health. The chain employs TRBV29-1 and TRBJ2-7, with D maybe TRBD2 (6 bases). CDR3 nucleotide sequence: TGCAGCGCTGGGAGAGACGGGAGCTCCTACGAGCAGTACTTC. Protein product: CSAGRDGSSYEQYF.